This TCR beta chain is drawn from a study of T cell responses to AZD1222 COVID-19 vaccine. The study, taken as a whole, reports: Females made up more of the donors, who were largely white British, and clonal diversity may have come out too low.

To note about this clone: Antigen: not known.

Profiled with immunoSEQ multiplex PCR; TCRdb holds only in-frame clones, not every one. The top ten hold 6.9% of the sample, which has 160,000 or so clones, less than 90% seen once. Germline V gene data show CDR1 as MGHRA and CDR2 as YSYEKL. The V gene lost 0 bases and the J gene lost 2 bases, with 10 bases spanning the gap. The CDR3 runs 15 residues. Source: peripheral blood, taken after recovery from COVID-19. This receptor was identified in an adult who had recovered from COVID-19. The J gene is TRBJ1-2, the V gene TRBV4-1; D possibly corresponds to TRBD1 (5 bases). Here the CDR3 reads CASSQDQGVNYGYTF. CDR3 nucleotides: TGCGCCAGCAGCCAAGATCAGGGAGTGAACTATGGCTACACCTTC.